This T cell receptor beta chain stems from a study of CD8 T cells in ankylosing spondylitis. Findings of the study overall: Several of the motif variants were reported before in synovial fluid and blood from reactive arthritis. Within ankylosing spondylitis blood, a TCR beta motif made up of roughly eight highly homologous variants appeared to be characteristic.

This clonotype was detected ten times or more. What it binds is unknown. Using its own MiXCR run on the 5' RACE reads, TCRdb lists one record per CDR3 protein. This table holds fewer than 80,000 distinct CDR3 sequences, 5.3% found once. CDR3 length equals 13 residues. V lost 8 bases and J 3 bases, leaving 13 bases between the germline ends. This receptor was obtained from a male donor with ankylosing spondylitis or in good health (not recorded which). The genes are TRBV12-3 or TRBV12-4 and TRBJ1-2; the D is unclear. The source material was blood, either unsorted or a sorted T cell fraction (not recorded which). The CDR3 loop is CASSPSVDYGYTF. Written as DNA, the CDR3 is TGTGCCAGCTCCCCTTCTGTGGACTATGGCTACACCTTC.